What follows are 18 T cell receptor beta chains derived from one specimen sequenced in a study of cytomegalovirus exposure and HLA in healthy donors. The PCR employed 60 Vbeta primers together with 13 Jbeta primers. TCRdb keeps only in-frame clones here, not all; method: immunoSEQ multiplex PCR. Of around 50,000 clones listed, just under 85% are singletons. The sample consisted of PBMCs. The origin of the receptors is a middle-aged man in good health and CMV-seronegative.

CDR3 sequence: CASSPGQGSSGANVLTF. As DNA, the CDR3 is TGTGCCAGCAGCCCGGGACAGGGGAGCTCTGGGGCCAACGTCCTGACTTTC. The J gene is TRBJ2-6, the V gene TRBV11-3, with 10 bases lining up with TRBD1. From germline, CDR1 is SGHNT and CDR2 YENEEA. The CDR3 sequence is 17 residues long. V shed 5 bases, J shed 0 bases, and the junction held 4 bases outside the gene matches.

The rearrangement links TRBV5-1 to TRBJ2-7, with a possible D match to TRBD1 (5 bases). Per the germline V gene, CDR1 is SGHRS and CDR2 is YFSETQ. The V end was cut by 7 bases, the J end by 1 base, with 12 bases between. This CDR3 spans 13 amino acids. The CDR3 is CASSETVSYEQYF. The CDR3 DNA follows: TGCGCCAGCTCCGAGACAGTATCCTACGAGCAGTACTTC.

This chain links TRBV18 with TRBJ2-7; 7 nucleotides line up with TRBD1. Germline loops: CDR1 KGHSH, CDR2 LQKENI. CDR3 length equals 14 residues. V trimming: 3 bases; J trimming: 5 bases; junction bases outside the gene matches: 7. The CDR3 reads CASSPQKGAHEQYF. The CDR3 nucleotides are TGTGCCAGCTCACCTCAAAAGGGGGCCCACGAGCAGTACTTC.

This chain joins TRBV14 and TRBJ2-7; D perhaps matches TRBD2 (6 bases). Germline V gene lookup returns CDR1 SGHDN and CDR2 FVKESK. V lost 0 bases, J lost 2 bases, and 8 bases lay in between. The CDR3 is made up of 14 amino acids. As DNA, the CDR3 is TGTGCCAGCAGCCAAGAACGCGGGACCTACGAGCAGTACTTC. Encoded protein: CASSQERGTYEQYF. Together with reference TRBV14 and TRBJ2-7, the CDR3 gives the full variable domain: EAGVTQFPSHSVIEKGQTVTLRCDPISGHDNLYWYRRVMGKEIKFLLHFVKESKQDESGMPNNRFLAERTGGTYSTLKVQPAELEDSGVYFCASSQERGTYEQYFGPGTRLTVT.

The chain joins TRBV29-1 to TRBJ2-2, with D maybe TRBD2 (5 bases). V lost 4 bases and J 4 bases, leaving 16 bases between the germline ends. Looked up from germline, CDR1 is SQVTM and CDR2 is ANQGSEA. The CDR3 runs 15 residues. The CDR3 coding sequence is TGCAGCGTTGTGGTTCTAGCCTCGGGCACCGGGGAGCTGTTTTTT. Translated, it gives CSVVVLASGTGELFF.

The chain employs TRBV2 and TRBJ2-3, with D perhaps matching TRBD1 (5 bases). This CDR3 region has 15 residues. Germline lookup yields CDR1 SNHLY and CDR2 FYNNEI. V lost 6 bases to trimming and J lost 3 bases, with 16 bases between them. The CDR3 sequence is CASSRARLGTDTQYF. The DNA of the CDR3 is TGTGCCAGCAGCAGGGCACGCCTGGGGACAGATACGCAGTATTTT. Drawing the rest from reference TRBV2 and TRBJ2-3, the complete variable domain is EPEVTQTPSHQVTQMGQEVILRCVPISNHLYFYWYRQILGQKVEFLVSFYNNEISEKSEIFDDQFSVERPDGSNFTLKIRSTKLEDSAMYFCASSRARLGTDTQYFGPGTRLTVL.

V usage is TRBV19 and J usage is TRBJ2-7, with TRBD1 identical over 7 bases. V trimming: 1 base; J trimming: 7 bases; junction bases outside the gene matches: 4. CDR1 LNHDA and CDR2 SQIVND come from the germline V gene (reference sequence). This CDR3 has 13 residues. CDR3: CASSIATGEEQYF. The CDR3 region has the DNA TGTGCCAGTAGTATAGCTACAGGGGAAGAGCAGTACTTC.

V gene TRBV6-6 combines with J gene TRBJ1-4, with D possibly being TRBD1 (6 bases). The germline gives CDR1 MNHNY, CDR2 SVGAGI (reference sequence). The V end lost 5 bases, the J end lost 5 bases, and 15 bases lay between the germline ends. This CDR3 region has 15 residues. The CDR3 here is CASSATDRKNEKLFF. The CDR3, as DNA: TGTGCCAGCAGTGCAACCGACAGGAAGAATGAAAAACTGTTTTTT.

The chain employs TRBV29-1 and TRBJ2-5; unclear D gene. This CDR3 spans 10 amino acids. Germline V gene lookup returns CDR1 SQVTM and CDR2 ANQGSEA. V was shortened by 6 bases and J by 3 bases, with 5 bases between the two germline ends. CDR3 bases: TGCAGCGTATCCAAAGAGACCCAGTACTTC. It encodes CSVSKETQYF.

The rearrangement uses TRBV5-1 and TRBJ1-6; a weak D match, TRBD1 (6 bases). Trimming took off 2 bases at V and 7 bases at J, with 10 bases between the two ends. Germline CDR1 SGHRS, CDR2 YFSETQ. The CDR3 covers 14 residues. The CDR3 protein is CASSFSGDNSPLHF. CDR3 DNA sequence: TGCGCCAGCAGCTTCTCAGGGGACAATTCACCCCTCCACTTT. Variable domain in full (rest from reference TRBV5-1 and TRBJ1-6): KAGVTQTPRYLIKTRGQQVTLSCSPISGHRSVSWYQQTPGQGLQFLFEYFSETQRNKGNFPGRFSGRQFSNSRSEMNVSTLELGDSALYLCASSFSGDNSPLHFGNGTRLTVT.

The gene calls are TRBV5-6 and TRBJ2-3; 10 positions match TRBD2. V shed 3 bases, J shed 0 bases, and the junction held 1 base outside the gene matches. The CDR3 spans 15 residues. CDR1 is SGHDT, CDR2 YYEEEE, per germline. CDR3 in amino acids: CASSSSGGSTDTQYF. The CDR3 region has the DNA TGTGCCAGCAGCTCTAGCGGGGGAAGCACAGATACGCAGTATTTT.

This chain joins TRBV7-9 and TRBJ1-1; D not resolved. V was shortened by 2 bases and J by 5 bases, with 15 bases between the two germline ends. This CDR3 has 15 residues. Germline loops: CDR1 SEHNR, CDR2 FQNEAQ (reference sequence). In nucleotides, the CDR3 is TGTGCCAGCAGCTTACCCGACGGGGTATTGACTGAAGCTTTCTTT. Its protein is CASSLPDGVLTEAFF.

The gene calls are TRBV7-9 and TRBJ2-7, with D possibly being TRBD2 (6 bases). Germline CDR1 and CDR2: SEHNR and FQNEAQ (reference sequence). This CDR3 is built from 15 residues. Deletions cut 0 bases from V and 2 bases from J, with 11 bases between. The CDR3 loop is CASSLAPAGTYEQYF. The CDR3 DNA is TGTGCCAGCAGCTTAGCTCCCGCGGGGACCTACGAGCAGTACTTC.

The chain is built from TRBV5-4 and TRBJ2-1; TRBD2 aligns across 8 bases. V lost 0 bases, J lost 7 bases, and 9 bases stayed unmatched. The CDR3 runs 16 residues. Germline V CDR1 and CDR2: SGHNT, YYREEE (reference sequence). The CDR3 DNA sequence: TGTGCCAGCAGCTTGGCGGCCGGCGGGGGGTCGAATGAGCAGTTCTTC. Protein product: CASSLAAGGGSNEQFF.

The V gene is TRBV5-1, the J gene TRBJ1-2; tentatively, D is TRBD1 (5 bases). V gave up 4 bases and J gave up 4 bases, with 14 bases separating them. The CDR3 sequence is 14 residues long. Germline assignment: CDR1 SGHRS and CDR2 YFSETQ. The CDR3 spells CASSPDRTFYGYTF. CDR3 nucleotide sequence: TGCGCCAGCAGCCCTGACAGAACCTTCTATGGCTACACCTTC.

The chain has TRBV30 and TRBJ2-5; D may be TRBD1 (5 bases). Trimming removed 1 base at V and 2 bases at J, with 11 bases between. From germline, CDR1 is GTSNPN and CDR2 SVGIG (reference sequence). The CDR3 contains 14 residues. Here the CDR3 DNA reads TGTGCCTGGAGTGCTCGGACAAAACAAGAGACCCAGTACTTC. It translates to CAWSARTKQETQYF.

The V call is TRBV9, the J call TRBJ1-2; 11 bases match TRBD1. CDR1 is SGDLS and CDR2 is YYNGEE in the germline V gene. With 3 bases clipped from V and 4 bases from J, the junction kept 14 bases outside the gene matches. This CDR3 has 18 residues. CDR3: CASSAPKGTGGLAYGYTF. CDR3 bases: TGTGCCAGCAGCGCCCCGAAGGGGACAGGGGGTTTGGCCTATGGCTACACCTTC.

This clone was seen only once. This sequence joins TRBV5-1 and TRBJ2-7; tentatively, D is TRBD2 (5 bases). CDR3 length equals 13 residues. The germline gives CDR1 SGHRS, CDR2 YFSETQ. Trimming shortened V by 4 bases and J by 7 bases, and 15 bases separated the two germline ends. CDR3 sequence: CASSVEDTGEQYF. As DNA, the CDR3 is TGCGCCAGCAGCGTGGAAGATACGGGGGAGCAGTACTTC. The full variable domain, rest sourced from reference TRBV5-1 and TRBJ2-7, is KAGVTQTPRYLIKTRGQQVTLSCSPISGHRSVSWYQQTPGQGLQFLFEYFSETQRNKGNFPGRFSGRQFSNSRSEMNVSTLELGDSALYLCASSVEDTGEQYFGPGTRLTVT.